This T cell receptor beta chain was identified in a study of type 1 regulatory T cells. The length of the CDR3 is 14 residues. CDR1 is KGHSH and CDR2 is LQKENI in the germline V gene. TCRdb independently ran MiXCR on the reads; one entry per CDR3 protein. The sample yields around 69,000 distinct CDR3 sequences, around 57% seen once. Regarding this clonotype: Its matching antigen is unknown. One end of the junction does not line up with germline, which may come from a read error.

The clonotype was recovered from a human donor in good health. V usage is TRBV18 and J usage is TRBJ2-2; D gene unclear. Sequenced: cultured T cells, either the whole culture or a sorted T cell fraction (not recorded which). Described subset: Tr1-enriched cell product generated in vitro against host alloantigens. The CDR3 loop reads CASSPQQRSGELFF. CDR3 DNA sequence: TGTGCCAGCTCTCCACAACAAAGGTCCGGGGAGCTGTTTTTT.